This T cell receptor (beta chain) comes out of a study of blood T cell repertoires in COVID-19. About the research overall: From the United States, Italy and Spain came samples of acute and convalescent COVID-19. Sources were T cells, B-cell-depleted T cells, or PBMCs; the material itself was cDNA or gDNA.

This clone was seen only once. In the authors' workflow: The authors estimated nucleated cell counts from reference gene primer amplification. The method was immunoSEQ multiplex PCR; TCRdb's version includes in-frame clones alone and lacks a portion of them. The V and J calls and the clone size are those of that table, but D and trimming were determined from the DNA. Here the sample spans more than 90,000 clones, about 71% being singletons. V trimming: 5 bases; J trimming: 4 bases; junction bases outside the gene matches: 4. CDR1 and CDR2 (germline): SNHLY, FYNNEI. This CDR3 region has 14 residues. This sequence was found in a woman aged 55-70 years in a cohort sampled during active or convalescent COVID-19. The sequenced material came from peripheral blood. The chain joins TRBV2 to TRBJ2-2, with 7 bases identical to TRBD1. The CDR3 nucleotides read TGTGCCAGCAGTAGGACAGGCCCCACCGGGGAGCTGTTTTTT. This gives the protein CASSRTGPTGELFF.